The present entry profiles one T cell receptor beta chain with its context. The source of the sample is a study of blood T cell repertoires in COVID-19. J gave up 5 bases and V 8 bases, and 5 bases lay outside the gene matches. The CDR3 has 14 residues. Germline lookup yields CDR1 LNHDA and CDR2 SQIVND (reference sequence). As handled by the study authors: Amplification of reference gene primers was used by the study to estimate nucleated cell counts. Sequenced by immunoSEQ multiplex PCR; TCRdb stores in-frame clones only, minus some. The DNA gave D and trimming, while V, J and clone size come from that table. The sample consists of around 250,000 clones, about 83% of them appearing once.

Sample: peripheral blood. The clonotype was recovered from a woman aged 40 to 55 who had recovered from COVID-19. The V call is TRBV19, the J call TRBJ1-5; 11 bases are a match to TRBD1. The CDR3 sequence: CASADRGLDQPQHF. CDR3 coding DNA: TGTGCCAGTGCGGACAGGGGGCTTGATCAGCCCCAGCATTTT.